Shown below are 10 T cell receptor beta chains from a single sample sequenced in a study of blood T cell repertoires in COVID-19. TCRdb's copy holds only in-frame clones and misses some; the assay was immunoSEQ multiplex PCR. The sample yields some 140,000 clones, 60% to 80% seen once. The sequenced sample was peripheral blood. Source of these receptors: a man aged 55 to 70 who had recovered from COVID-19.

The chain joins TRBV6-6 to TRBJ1-2, with 10 bases matching TRBD1. This CDR3 region has 14 residues. From germline, CDR1 is MNHNY and CDR2 SVGAGI (reference sequence). V was clipped by 6 bases and J by 2 bases; unmatched bases: 3. CDR3 coding DNA: TGTGCCAGCAGCCAGGGACAGGGGAACTATGGCTACACCTTC. It translates to CASSQGQGNYGYTF.

This chain links TRBV4-2 with TRBJ2-1; TRBD2 aligns across 7 bases. The CDR3 loop spans 18 amino acids. The germline gives CDR1 LGHNA, CDR2 YNFKEQ. J was trimmed by 6 bases and V by 1 base; bases with no gene match: 15. CDR3 sequence: CASSQGSVPGGLGNEQFF. Here the CDR3 DNA reads TGTGCCAGCAGCCAAGGGTCTGTGCCGGGAGGTTTGGGCAATGAGCAGTTCTTC.

The rearrangement links TRBV9 to TRBJ2-7, with D perhaps matching TRBD2 (5 bases). Trimming stripped 4 bases from V and 5 bases from J, with 13 bases between. CDR1 is SGDLS and CDR2 is YYNGEE in the germline V gene. CDR3 length: 13 residues. The CDR3 region has the DNA TGTGCCAGCAGCCTCCTGGACGGGGACGAGCAGTACTTC. This translates into CASSLLDGDEQYF.

The chain links TRBV24-1 to TRBJ2-3; tentatively, D is TRBD1 (6 bases). Per the germline V gene, CDR1 is KGHDR and CDR2 is SFDVKD. Trimming removed 4 bases from V and 6 bases from J, with 13 bases in between. This CDR3 region has 14 residues. The CDR3 is CATSDPGAADTQYF. The CDR3 DNA reads as TGTGCCACCAGTGACCCAGGGGCAGCCGATACGCAGTATTTT.

This clone turned up a few times. The chain joins TRBV5-4 to TRBJ1-2; D might be TRBD1 (6 bases). Germline V lookup: CDR1 SGHNT, CDR2 YYREEE (reference sequence). CDR3 size: 14 residues. Deletions cut 4 bases from V and 6 bases from J, with 16 bases between. DNA for the CDR3: TGTGCCAGCAGCCTACCAGGGGAAAAGAATGGCTACACCTTC. As protein: CASSLPGEKNGYTF.

V is TRBV18 and J is TRBJ1-6; TRBD1 is a possible D gene (6 bases). Germline CDR1 is KGHSH and CDR2 is LQKENI. Trimming left V 0 bases short and J 10 bases short, with 16 bases between. CDR3 length: 16 amino acids. The CDR3 DNA is TGTGCCAGCTCACCACCGAGTGCAGGGGCTAGGTCACCCCTCCACTTT. Its translation: CASSPPSAGARSPLHF.

J is TRBJ2-7 and V is TRBV6-2 or TRBV6-3; possibly TRBD1 for D (6 bases). CDR3 length: 16 residues. The ends were cut back, 0 bases at V and 1 base at J, with 13 bases in the middle. CDR1 and CDR2 from the germline V gene are MNHEY and SVGEGT. CDR3 coding DNA: TGTGCCAGCAGTTACTCGGGGGCTGGCGCTTCCTACGAGCAGTACTTC. Its protein is CASSYSGAGASYEQYF.

The CDR3 coding sequence is TGTGCCAGCAGCCGGGGAGAACGCTACGAGCAGTACTTC. Amino acid sequence: CASSRGERYEQYF. The rearrangement joins TRBV3-1 (or the pseudogene TRBV3-2) to TRBJ2-7, with D possibly matching TRBD2 (5 bases). This CDR3 contains 13 residues. Germline V gives CDR1 LGHDT, CDR2 YNNKEL (reference sequence). Trimming stripped 4 bases from V and 3 bases from J, with 10 bases between.

The chain couples TRBV28 to TRBJ1-2, with D possibly TRBD1 on 5 matching bases. CDR3 length: 16 amino acids. The germline V gene encodes CDR1 MDHEN and CDR2 SYDVKM. Between the trimmed V and J ends, which lost 5 bases and 1 base, there was a span of 17 bases. The CDR3 DNA follows: TGTGCCAGCAGTGGGCAGGGTTCTGATCTTAACTATGGCTACACCTTC. It codes for CASSGQGSDLNYGYTF.

This rearrangement joins TRBV11-1 to TRBJ2-7, with 10 bases matching TRBD2. The CDR3 contains 16 residues. Per germline, CDR1 SGHAT and CDR2 FQDESV (reference sequence). The J segment lost 3 bases and the V segment lost 4 bases, leaving 9 bases of the junction unmatched. The CDR3: CASSSPTSGNVYEQYF. Here the CDR3 DNA reads TGTGCCAGCAGCTCCCCTACTAGCGGGAACGTCTACGAGCAGTACTTC. The full variable domain, rest sourced from reference TRBV11-1 and TRBJ2-7, is EAEVAQSPRYKITEKSQAVAFWCDPISGHATLYWYRQILGQGPELLVQFQDESVVDDSQLPKDRFSAERLKGVDSTLKIQPAELGDSAMYLCASSSPTSGNVYEQYFGPGTRLTVT.